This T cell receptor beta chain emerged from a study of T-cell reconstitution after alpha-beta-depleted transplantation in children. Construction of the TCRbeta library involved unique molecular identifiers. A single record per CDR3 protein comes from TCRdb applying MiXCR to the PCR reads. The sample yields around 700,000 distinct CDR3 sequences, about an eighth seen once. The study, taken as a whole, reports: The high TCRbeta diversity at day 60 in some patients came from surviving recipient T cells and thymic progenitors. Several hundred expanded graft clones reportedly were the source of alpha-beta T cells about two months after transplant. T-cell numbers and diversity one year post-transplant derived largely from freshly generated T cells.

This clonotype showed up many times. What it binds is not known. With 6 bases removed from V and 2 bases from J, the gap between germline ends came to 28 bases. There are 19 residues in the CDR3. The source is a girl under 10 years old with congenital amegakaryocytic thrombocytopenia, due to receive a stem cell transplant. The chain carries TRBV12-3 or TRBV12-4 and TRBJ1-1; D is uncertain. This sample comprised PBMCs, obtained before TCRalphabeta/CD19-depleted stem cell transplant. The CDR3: CASRLMAPQWSGENTEAFF. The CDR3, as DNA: TGTGCCAGCAGGCTTATGGCCCCCCAGTGGTCGGGAGAAAACACTGAAGCTTTCTTT.